This TCR beta chain came from a study of cytomegalovirus exposure and HLA in healthy donors. On the study more broadly: Caucasian-associated ancestry cluster membership applied to about 77% of approximately 400 genotyped donors. The study, taken as a whole, reports: According to a later analysis, most TCR beta chains associated with CMV appeared HLA-restricted. Investigators reported fewer than 200 TCR beta chains as tied to cytomegalovirus. Segments of the TCR beta V type were, in most cases, productive about 87% or about 30% of the time in an earlier analysis.

The PCR was carried out with 60 Vbeta primers and 13 Jbeta primers. This table comes from immunoSEQ multiplex PCR, and its TCRdb copy is limited to in-frame clones, with some not included. In the table there are about 160,000 clones, about 76% of which are singletons. The CDR3 totals 12 residues. Per germline, CDR1 GTSNPN and CDR2 SVGIG (reference sequence). V dropped 1 base and J dropped 5; count of bases not matched to a gene: 0. Note on this clone: The antigen is unknown.

The sequencing input was PBMCs. The rearrangement joins TRBV30 to TRBJ2-3; 7 bases line up with TRBD2. The receptor comes from a female donor in good health and CMV-seronegative. The CDR3 nucleotides are TGTGCCTGGAGTGCGGGGGGAGATACGCAGTATTTT. Translated: CAWSAGGDTQYF.